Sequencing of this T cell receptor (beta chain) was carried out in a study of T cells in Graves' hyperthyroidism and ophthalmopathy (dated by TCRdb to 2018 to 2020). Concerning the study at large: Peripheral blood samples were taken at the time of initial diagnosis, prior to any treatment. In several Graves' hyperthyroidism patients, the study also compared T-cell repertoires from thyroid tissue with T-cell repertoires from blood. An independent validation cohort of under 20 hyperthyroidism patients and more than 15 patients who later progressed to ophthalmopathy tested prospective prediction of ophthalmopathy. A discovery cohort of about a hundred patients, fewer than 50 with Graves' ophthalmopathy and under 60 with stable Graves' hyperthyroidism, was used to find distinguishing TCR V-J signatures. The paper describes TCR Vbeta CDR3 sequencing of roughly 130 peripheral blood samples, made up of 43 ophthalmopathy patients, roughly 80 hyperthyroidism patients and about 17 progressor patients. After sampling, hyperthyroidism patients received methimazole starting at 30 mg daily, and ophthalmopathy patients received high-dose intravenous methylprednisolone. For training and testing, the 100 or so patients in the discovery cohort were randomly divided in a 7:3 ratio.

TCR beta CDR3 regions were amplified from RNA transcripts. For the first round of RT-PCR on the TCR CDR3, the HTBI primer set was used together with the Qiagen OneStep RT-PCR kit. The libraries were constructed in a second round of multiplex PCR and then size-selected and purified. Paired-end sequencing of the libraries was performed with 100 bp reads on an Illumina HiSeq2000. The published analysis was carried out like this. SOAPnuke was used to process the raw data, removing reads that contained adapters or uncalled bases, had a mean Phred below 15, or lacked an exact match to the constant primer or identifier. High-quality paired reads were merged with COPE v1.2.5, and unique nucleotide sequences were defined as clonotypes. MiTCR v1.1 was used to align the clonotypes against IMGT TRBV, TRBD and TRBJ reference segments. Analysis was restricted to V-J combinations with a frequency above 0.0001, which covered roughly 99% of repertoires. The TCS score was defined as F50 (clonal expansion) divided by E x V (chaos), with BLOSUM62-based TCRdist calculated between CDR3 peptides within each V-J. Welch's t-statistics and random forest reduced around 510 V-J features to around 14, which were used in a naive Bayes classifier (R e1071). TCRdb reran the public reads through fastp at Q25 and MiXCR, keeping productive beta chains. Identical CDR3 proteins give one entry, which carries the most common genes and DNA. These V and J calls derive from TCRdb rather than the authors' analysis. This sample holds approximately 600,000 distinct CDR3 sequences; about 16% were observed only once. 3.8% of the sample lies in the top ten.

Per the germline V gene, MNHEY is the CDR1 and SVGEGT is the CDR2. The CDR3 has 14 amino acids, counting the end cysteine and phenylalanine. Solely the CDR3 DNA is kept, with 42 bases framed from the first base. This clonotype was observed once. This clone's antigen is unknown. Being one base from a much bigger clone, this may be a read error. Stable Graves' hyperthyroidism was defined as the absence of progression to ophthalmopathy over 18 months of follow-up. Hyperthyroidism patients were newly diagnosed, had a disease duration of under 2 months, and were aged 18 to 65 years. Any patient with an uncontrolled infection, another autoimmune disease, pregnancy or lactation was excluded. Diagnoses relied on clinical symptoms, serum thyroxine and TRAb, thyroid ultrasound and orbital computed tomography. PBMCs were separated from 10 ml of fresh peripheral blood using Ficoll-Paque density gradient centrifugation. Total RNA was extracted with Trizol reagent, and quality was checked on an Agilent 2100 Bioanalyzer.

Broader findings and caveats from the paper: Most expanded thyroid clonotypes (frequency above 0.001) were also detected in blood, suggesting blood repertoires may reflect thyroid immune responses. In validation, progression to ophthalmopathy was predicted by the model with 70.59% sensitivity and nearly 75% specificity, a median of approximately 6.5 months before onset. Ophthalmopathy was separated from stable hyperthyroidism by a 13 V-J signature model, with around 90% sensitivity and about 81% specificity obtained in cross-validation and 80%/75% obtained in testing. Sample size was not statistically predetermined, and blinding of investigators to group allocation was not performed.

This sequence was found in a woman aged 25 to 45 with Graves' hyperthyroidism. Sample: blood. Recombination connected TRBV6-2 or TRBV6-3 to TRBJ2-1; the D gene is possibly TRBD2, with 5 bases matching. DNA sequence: TGTGCCGGCAGTCGAGGGAACCTGGGCAATGAGCAGTTCTTC. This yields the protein CAGSRGNLGNEQFF.